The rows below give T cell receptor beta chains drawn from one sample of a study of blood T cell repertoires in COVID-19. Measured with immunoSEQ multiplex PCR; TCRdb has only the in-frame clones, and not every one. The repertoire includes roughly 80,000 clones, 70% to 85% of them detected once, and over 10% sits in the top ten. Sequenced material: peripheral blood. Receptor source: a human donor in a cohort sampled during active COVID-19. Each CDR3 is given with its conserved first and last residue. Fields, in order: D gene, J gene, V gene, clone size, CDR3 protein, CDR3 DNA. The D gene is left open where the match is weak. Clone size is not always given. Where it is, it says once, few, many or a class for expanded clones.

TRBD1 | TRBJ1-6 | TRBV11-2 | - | CASSLVGQGDSPLHF | TGTGCCAGCAGCTTAGTGGGGCAGGGGGATTCACCCCTCCACTTT
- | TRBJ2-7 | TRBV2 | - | CASKAERSLHEQYF | TGTGCCAGCAAAGCGGAACGTTCCCTCCACGAGCAGTACTTC
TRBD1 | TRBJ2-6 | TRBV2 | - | CASKDRGYGANVLTF | TGTGCCAGCAAAGACAGGGGCTATGGGGCCAACGTCCTGACTTTC
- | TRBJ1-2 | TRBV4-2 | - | CASSQDAGPIYGYTF | TGTGCCAGCAGCCAAGATGCAGGGCCCATCTATGGCTACACCTTC
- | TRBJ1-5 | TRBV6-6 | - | CASSWIGGDQPQHF | TGTGCCAGCAGTTGGATAGGGGGGGATCAGCCCCAGCATTTT
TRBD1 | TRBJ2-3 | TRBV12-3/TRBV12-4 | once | CASRRGPDTQYF | TGTGCCAGCAGGAGGGGGCCAGATACGCAGTATTTT
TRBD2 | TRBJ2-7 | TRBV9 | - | CARRTSGDYEQYF | TGTGCCAGGAGGACTAGCGGGGACTACGAGCAGTACTTC
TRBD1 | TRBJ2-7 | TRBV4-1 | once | CASSPGSGQDISYEQYF | TGCGCCAGCAGCCCGGGATCGGGACAGGATATCTCCTACGAGCAGTACTTC
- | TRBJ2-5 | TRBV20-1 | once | CSASRGGIQETQYF | TGCAGTGCTAGTAGGGGCGGGATCCAAGAGACCCAGTACTTC
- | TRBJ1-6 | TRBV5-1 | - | CASSNSGDNSPLHF | TGCGCCAGCAGCAATTCAGGCGATAATTCACCCCTCCACTTT